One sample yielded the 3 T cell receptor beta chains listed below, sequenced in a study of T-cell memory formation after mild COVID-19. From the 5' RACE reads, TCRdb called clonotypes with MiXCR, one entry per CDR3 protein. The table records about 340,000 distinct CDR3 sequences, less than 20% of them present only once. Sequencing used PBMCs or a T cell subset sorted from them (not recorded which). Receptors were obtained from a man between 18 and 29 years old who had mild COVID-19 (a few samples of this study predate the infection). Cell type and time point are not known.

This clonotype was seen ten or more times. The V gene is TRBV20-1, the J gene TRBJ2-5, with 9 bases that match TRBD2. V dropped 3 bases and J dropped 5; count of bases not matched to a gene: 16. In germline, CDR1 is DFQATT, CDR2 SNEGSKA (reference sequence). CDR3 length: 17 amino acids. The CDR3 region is CSASPEYLRGGQETQYF. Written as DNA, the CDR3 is TGCAGTGCTAGCCCCGAGTACCTGCGGGGGGGGCAGGAGACCCAGTACTTC.

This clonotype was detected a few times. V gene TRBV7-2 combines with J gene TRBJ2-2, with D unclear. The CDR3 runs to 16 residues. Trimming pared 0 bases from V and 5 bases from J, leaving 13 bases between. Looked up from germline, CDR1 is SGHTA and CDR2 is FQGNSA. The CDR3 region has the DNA TGTGCCAGCAGCTTAGCTCTCGCAAGGCTGACCGGGGAGCTGTTTTTT. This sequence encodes CASSLALARLTGELFF. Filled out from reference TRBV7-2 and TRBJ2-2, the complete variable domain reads GAGVSQSPSNKVTEKGKDVELRCDPISGHTALYWYRQSLGQGLEFLIYFQGNSAPDKSGLPSDRFSAERTGGSVSTLTIQRTQQEDSAVYLCASSLALARLTGELFFGEGSRLTVL.

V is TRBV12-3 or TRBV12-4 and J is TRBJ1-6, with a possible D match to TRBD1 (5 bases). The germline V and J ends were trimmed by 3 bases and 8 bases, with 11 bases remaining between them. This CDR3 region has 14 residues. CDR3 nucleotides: TGTGCCAGCAGTTTGGGGCAGGGACATTCACCCCTCCACTTT. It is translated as CASSLGQGHSPLHF.